A selection of T cell receptor beta chains follows, all from one sample in a study of blood T cell repertoires in COVID-19. Using immunoSEQ multiplex PCR, the repertoire was profiled, and TCRdb retains in-frame clones only, with some absent. Among 20,000 or so clones listed, 91% were seen once. The sequenced sample consisted of peripheral blood. The receptor set was obtained from a human donor in a cohort sampled during active COVID-19. Each CDR3 is given with its conserved first and last residue. The order of the fields is D gene, V gene, clone size, J gene, CDR3 DNA, CDR3 protein. The D gene is left open where the match is weak. Size tells how often a clone was seen (once, few, many) or the class of an expanded clone, and some rows leave it out.

TRBD2,TRBV30,.,TRBJ2-1,TGTGCCTGGAGTGGACTAGCGGGCGAGGGGGTCAATGAGCAGTTCTTC,CAWSGLAGEGVNEQFF
TRBD2,TRBV11-2,.,TRBJ2-5,TGTGCCACCGGGACTAGCGGGGGGGGAATCTCTGAGACCCAGTACTTC,CATGTSGGGISETQYF
TRBD1,TRBV19,.,TRBJ1-1,TGTGCCAGTACCATAAGGGGGGCAGGGGGCGCGGCTTTCTTT,CASTIRGAGGAAFF
.,TRBV14,.,TRBJ1-6,TGTGCCAGCAGCCAAGAGGCCAAGAATTCACCCCTCCACTTT,CASSQEAKNSPLHF
.,TRBV19,.,TRBJ1-2,TGTGCCAGTAGTAACAGGGACTATGGCTACACCTTC,CASSNRDYGYTF
.,TRBV19,.,TRBJ2-1,TGTGCCAGTAGGCAAACAGGGAAGGCAAGGCAAGACAATGAGCAGTTCTTC,CASRQTGKARQDNEQFF
TRBD2,TRBV3-1/TRBV3-2,once,TRBJ2-3,TGTGCCAGCAGCCCATTTACTAGCGGGAGGGCCACAGATACGCAGTATTTT,CASSPFTSGRATDTQYF
TRBD1,TRBV6-4,.,TRBJ2-2,TGTGCCAGCGGACCGGGCGGGACAGGGGTTGAGAACACCGGGGAGCTGTTTTTT,CASGPGGTGVENTGELFF
.,TRBV24-1,.,TRBJ1-5,TGTGCCACCAGTGAGGGGGGGACGCCCAGGCTAGGGCAGCCCCAGCATTTT,CATSEGGTPRLGQPQHF
.,TRBV6-2/TRBV6-3,.,TRBJ1-1,TGTGCCAGCAGTTACTCCGAGAGCTCCCTCACTGAAGCTTTCTTT,CASSYSESSLTEAFF
TRBD2,TRBV29-1,.,TRBJ2-7,TGCAGCATCGGACAGTTCCCGGGGGGGGAGCAGTACTTC,CSIGQFPGGEQYF
.,TRBV10-2,.,TRBJ2-3,TGCGCCAGCAGTGAATCGGAAACGGGGAAAGATACGCAGTATTTT,CASSESETGKDTQYF
TRBD2,TRBV5-1,.,TRBJ2-3,TGCGCCAGCAGCACATTCGGGGGGATCAGTAGCACAGATACGCAGTATTTT,CASSTFGGISSTDTQYF
.,TRBV27,.,TRBJ1-5,TGTGCCAGCAGTTTATTGGGGGCGCCTGGCAATCAGCCCCAGCATTTT,CASSLLGAPGNQPQHF
TRBD2,TRBV7-3,.,TRBJ2-7,TGTGCCAGCAGCTTAAGTCTAGCGGAGCCGTTGGGGCAGTACTTC,CASSLSLAEPLGQYF
.,TRBV5-5,.,TRBJ1-5,TGTGCCAGCAGCCTGGCTGGTGCCTCTGGAAGGGGGTTGAGCAATCAGCCCCAGCATTTT,CASSLAGASGRGLSNQPQHF
TRBD1,TRBV6-5,.,TRBJ1-2,TGTGCCAGCAGTTACGGGGGACAGGGGTATGGCTACACCTTC,CASSYGGQGYGYTF
.,TRBV18,few,TRBJ2-7,TGTGCCAGCTCACCACCAGAGGAGTCCTACGAGCAGTACTTC,CASSPPEESYEQYF
TRBD1,TRBV19,.,TRBJ1-1,TGTGCCAGTAGTCCGCCGACAGGGAGGAAGACTGAAGCTTTCTTT,CASSPPTGRKTEAFF
TRBD2,TRBV18,.,TRBJ2-3,TGTGCCAGCTTCGAGACTAGCGGGGGGATCACAGATACGCAGTATTTT,CASFETSGGITDTQYF
.,TRBV30,.,TRBJ1-2,TGTGCCTGTCCAACCAGGGCCCTTGTTGGCTACACCTTC,CACPTRALVGYTF
.,TRBV28,.,TRBJ1-5,TGTGCCAGCAGTTTCCCCGGACAGCCTATACAGCCCCAGCATTTT,CASSFPGQPIQPQHF
.,TRBV7-8,.,TRBJ2-1,TGTGCCAGCAGCCTCACGAATCTAGAGCAGTTCTTC,CASSLTNLEQFF
.,TRBV3-1/TRBV3-2,.,TRBJ1-3,TGTGCCAGCAGCCTACTATTTGGACAAGCCTCTGGAAACACCATATATTTT,CASSLLFGQASGNTIYF
.,TRBV11-2,.,TRBJ1-1,TGTGCCAGCAGCCGGCGACAGTCGAACACTGAAGCTTTCTTT,CASSRRQSNTEAFF
TRBD2,TRBV19,.,TRBJ2-5,TGTGCCAGTAGTCCCCGTGGTAGCGGGGGGGTAGAGACCCAGTACTTC,CASSPRGSGGVETQYF
.,TRBV27,.,TRBJ2-7,TGTGCCAGCAGGTTGTACAGGGTAGCCTCCTACGAGCAGTACTTC,CASRLYRVASYEQYF
.,TRBV4-1,.,TRBJ2-2,TGCGCCAGCATGGGTACAGGGGGGGCCACCGGGGAGCTGTTTTTT,CASMGTGGATGELFF
.,TRBV14,.,TRBJ2-3,TGTGCCAGCAGCCAAATCACAGTATTACGAGATACGCAGTATTTT,CASSQITVLRDTQYF
.,TRBV5-1,.,TRBJ1-2,TGCGCCAGCAGCTTAATATCGCAGGCAGCTGGCTACACCTTC,CASSLISQAAGYTF
.,TRBV19,.,TRBJ1-5,TGTGCCAGCGATCTTACGCGGAACGGCCCCCAGCATTTT,CASDLTRNGPQHF
TRBD2,TRBV5-4,.,TRBJ2-1,TGTGCCAGCAGCTTGCAATCTAGCGGGAGGGCCTGGGGCAATGAGCAGTTCTTC,CASSLQSSGRAWGNEQFF
.,TRBV7-2,.,TRBJ2-5,TGTGCCAGCAGCTTCGCCCGGGAGACCCAGTACTTC,CASSFARETQYF
TRBD2,TRBV28,.,TRBJ2-5,TGTGCCAGCAGTCCCGCGGGGGGGCAAGAGACCCAGTACTTC,CASSPAGGQETQYF
TRBD1,TRBV5-1,.,TRBJ2-3,TGCGCCAGCAGTTTTGGGACAGGCACAGATACGCAGTATTTT,CASSFGTGTDTQYF
.,TRBV6-4,.,TRBJ1-1,TGTGCCAGCAGTCTCTCGTCGGGAAACACTGAAGCTTTCTTT,CASSLSSGNTEAFF
.,TRBV27,.,TRBJ2-2,TGTGCCACCAACAGGGAGGGTCGGACCGGGGAGCTGTTTTTT,CATNREGRTGELFF
.,TRBV6-5,once,TRBJ2-3,TGTGCCAGCAGGGGGGGACAGATTAGCACAGATACGCAGTATTTT,CASRGGQISTDTQYF
.,TRBV5-4,.,TRBJ1-2,TGTGCCAGCAGCCCGTTCTCGACACGGTTCAGGGCTAACTATGGCTACACCTTC,CASSPFSTRFRANYGYTF
.,TRBV20-1,.,TRBJ2-7,TGCAGTGCTAGCAGTGGTCACGAGCAGTACTTC,CSASSGHEQYF
.,TRBV6-5,.,TRBJ1-1,TGTGCCAGCAGTCGGACTGAAGCTTTCTTT,CASSRTEAFF
.,TRBV6-2/TRBV6-3,.,TRBJ1-1,TGTGCCAGCAGTTACTCCCCACAGGGCCATGAAGCTTTCTTT,CASSYSPQGHEAFF
.,TRBV6-1,once,TRBJ1-2,TGTGCCAGCAGTGATATGAGTTCCTATGGCTACACCTTC,CASSDMSSYGYTF
.,TRBV18,.,TRBJ1-1,TGTGCCAGCTCACCAACGGGCTGGGGCAACACTGAAGCTTTCTTT,CASSPTGWGNTEAFF
TRBD2,TRBV7-3,once,TRBJ2-1,TGTGCCAGCAGCTTTAGCGGGGGGCCCGTGAACTACAATGAGCAGTTCTTC,CASSFSGGPVNYNEQFF